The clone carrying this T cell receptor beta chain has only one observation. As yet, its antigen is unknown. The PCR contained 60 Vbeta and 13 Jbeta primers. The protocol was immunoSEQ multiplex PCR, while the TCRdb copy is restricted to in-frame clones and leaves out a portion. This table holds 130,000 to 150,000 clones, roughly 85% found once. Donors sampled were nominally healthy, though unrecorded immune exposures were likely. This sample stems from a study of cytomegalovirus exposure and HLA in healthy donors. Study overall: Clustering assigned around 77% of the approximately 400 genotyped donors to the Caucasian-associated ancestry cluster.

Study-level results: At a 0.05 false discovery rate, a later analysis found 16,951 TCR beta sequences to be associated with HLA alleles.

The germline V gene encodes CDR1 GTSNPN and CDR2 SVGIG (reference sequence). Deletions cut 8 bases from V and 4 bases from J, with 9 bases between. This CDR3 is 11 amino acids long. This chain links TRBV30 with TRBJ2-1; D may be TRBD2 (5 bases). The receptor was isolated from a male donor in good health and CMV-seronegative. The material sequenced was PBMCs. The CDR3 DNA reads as TGTGCCGGAGCGGCGTACAATGAGCAGTTCTTC. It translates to CAGAAYNEQFF.